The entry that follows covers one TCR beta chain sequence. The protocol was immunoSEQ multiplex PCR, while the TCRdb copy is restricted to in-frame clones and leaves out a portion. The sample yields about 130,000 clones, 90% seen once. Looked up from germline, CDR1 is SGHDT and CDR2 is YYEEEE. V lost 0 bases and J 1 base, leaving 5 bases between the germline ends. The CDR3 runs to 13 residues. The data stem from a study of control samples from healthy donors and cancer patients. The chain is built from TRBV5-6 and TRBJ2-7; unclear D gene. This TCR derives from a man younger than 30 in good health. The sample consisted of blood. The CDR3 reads CASSLVTSYEQYF. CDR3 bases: TGTGCCAGCAGCTTGGTCACTTCCTACGAGCAGTACTTC.